These 14 T cell receptor beta chains originate from one sample sequenced in a study of blood T cell repertoires in COVID-19 (TCRdb year 2020). Receptors were amplified or captured by the immunoSEQ multiplex PCR assay. As stored in TCRdb, this immuneACCESS dataset retains in-frame rearrangements with V and J assigned. A fraction of the clones does not appear; measured against another copy, unresolved V genes explain less than half of the discrepancy, and the remainder lacks a known reason. Here the sample has roughly 140,000 clones; around 90% occur a single time. 3.5% to 5% of the sample is in the top ten clones. The material sequenced was peripheral blood. These receptors all stem from a woman aged 55-75 years with active or convalescent COVID-19.

The gene calls are TRBV18 and TRBJ1-4; D is unresolved. Trimming took 2 bases from V and 10 from J, leaving 11 bases between them. Per the germline V gene, CDR1 is KGHSH and CDR2 is LQKENI. The length of the CDR3 is 13 residues. CDR3 nucleotides: TGTGCCAGCTCACCAGGGGAGGGCGGAAAACTGTTTTTT. This sequence encodes CASSPGEGGKLFF. Filled out from reference TRBV18 and TRBJ1-4, the complete variable domain reads NAGVMQNPRHLVRRRGQEARLRCSPMKGHSHVYWYRQLPEEGLKFMVYLQKENIIDESGMPKERFSAEFPKEGPSILRIQQVVRGDSAAYFCASSPGEGGKLFFGSGTQLSVL.

The chain joins TRBV11-2 to TRBJ1-2; D may be TRBD1 (5 bases). There are 15 residues in the CDR3. Trimming cost V 0 bases and J 3 bases, with 11 bases left between them. Germline V gene lookup returns CDR1 SGHAT and CDR2 FQNNGV. CDR3 sequence: CASSLEAGYYYGYTF. The DNA for the CDR3 is TGTGCCAGCAGCTTAGAAGCAGGGTACTACTATGGCTACACCTTC.

The J gene is TRBJ2-3, the V gene TRBV3-1 (or the pseudogene TRBV3-2), with 16 bases aligning to TRBD2. The V gene end was trimmed by 1 base and the J gene end by 2 bases; junction bases not matched to a gene: 9. Germline values: CDR1 LGHDT, CDR2 YNNKEL (reference sequence). The length of the CDR3 is 20 residues. The DNA of the CDR3 is TGTGCCAGCAGCCAAGTAGGGACTAGCGGGGGGGCTCCTTCCACAGATACGCAGTATTTT. This translates into CASSQVGTSGGAPSTDTQYF.

The V call is TRBV19, the J call TRBJ2-2, with TRBD2 as a possible D gene (5 bases). Germline V gene lookup returns CDR1 LNHDA and CDR2 SQIVND (reference sequence). Deletions cut 3 bases from V and 1 base from J, with 9 bases between. The CDR3 extends over 15 amino acids. CDR3 nucleotide sequence: TGTGCCAGTAGTATTGAAGGGAGGAACACCGGGGAGCTGTTTTTT. This translates into CASSIEGRNTGELFF.

This clone occurred a few times. V and J are TRBV7-9 and TRBJ1-1; D is possibly TRBD1 (6 bases). Germline loops: CDR1 SEHNR, CDR2 FQNEAQ (reference sequence). The V gene lost 3 bases and the J gene lost 7 bases, with 18 bases spanning the gap. The CDR3 is 15 amino acids. CDR3 region: CASSLGWGQGLEAFF. The CDR3 nucleotides are TGTGCCAGCAGCTTGGGTTGGGGGCAGGGTCTTGAAGCTTTCTTT.

This sequence joins TRBV4-1 and TRBJ1-3, with 10 nucleotides matching TRBD1. Germline values: CDR1 MGHRA, CDR2 YSYEKL. This CDR3 spans 17 amino acids. V dropped 11 bases and J dropped 0; count of bases not matched to a gene: 13. The CDR3 sequence is CASTSGTGARSGNTIYF. The CDR3 DNA follows: TGCGCCTCCACGTCCGGGACAGGGGCCCGCTCTGGAAACACCATATATTTT.

This chain connects TRBV3-1 (or the pseudogene TRBV3-2) to TRBJ2-2, with D tentatively TRBD1 (6 bases). This CDR3 region has 17 residues. Deletions cut 4 bases from V and 7 bases from J, with 22 bases between. Looked up from germline, CDR1 is LGHDT and CDR2 is YNNKEL (reference sequence). CDR3 nucleotide sequence: TGTGCCAGCAGCCCGACCCGGGGCAGGGGAAAGAACGGGGAGCTGTTTTTT. Its translation is CASSPTRGRGKNGELFF.

This clone has just a few counts. This chain uses TRBV6-6 with TRBJ2-3, with TRBD1 as a possible D gene (6 bases). Trimming cost V 6 bases and J 4 bases, with 14 bases left between them. Germline lookup yields CDR1 MNHNY and CDR2 SVGAGI (reference sequence). CDR3 length: 14 amino acids. For the CDR3, the DNA is TGTGCCAGCAGCTGGACAGCTGGGGCAGATACGCAGTATTTT. This translates into CASSWTAGADTQYF.

This clone was detected a few times. The chain recombines TRBV10-3 with TRBJ1-3, with TRBD1 matching 7 bases. The CDR3 consists of 14 residues. Germline V gene data show CDR1 as ENHRY and CDR2 as SYGVKD. Trimming took 2 bases from V and 2 from J; bases not matched to a gene: 0. The CDR3 nucleotides read TGTGCCATCAGTGAGGACAGGGCTGGAAACACCATATATTTT. Protein: CAISEDRAGNTIYF.

This chain connects TRBV12-3 or TRBV12-4 to TRBJ2-5; no clear D gene. The V gene lost 3 bases and the J gene lost 5 bases, with 7 bases spanning the gap. The CDR3 contains 12 residues. This CDR3 reads CASSFYRETQYF. The CDR3 DNA reads TGTGCCAGCAGTTTCTATCGGGAGACCCAGTACTTC.

The rearrangement links TRBV6-6 to TRBJ2-7; TRBD1 matches at 10 bases. Trimming removed 5 bases from V and 1 base from J; junction bases left unmatched: 2. Germline V lookup: CDR1 MNHNY, CDR2 SVGAGI (reference sequence). There are 14 residues in the CDR3. CDR3 residues: CASSRGQGSYEQYF. CDR3 nucleotides: TGTGCCAGCAGTCGGGGACAGGGGTCCTACGAGCAGTACTTC.

The chain combines TRBV19 with TRBJ1-5; perhaps TRBD1 as D (6 bases). Germline V lookup: CDR1 LNHDA, CDR2 SQIVND (reference sequence). The CDR3 covers 15 residues. The V end lost 6 bases, the J end lost 3 bases, and 15 bases lay between the germline ends. The CDR3 is CASRHRGGDNQPQHF. The CDR3 DNA sequence: TGTGCCAGTAGGCACCGTGGGGGCGACAATCAGCCCCAGCATTTT. Full variable domain (outside the CDR3, taken from reference TRBV19 and TRBJ1-5): DGGITQSPKYLFRKEGQNVTLSCEQNLNHDAMYWYRQDPGQGLRLIYYSQIVNDFQKGDIAEGYSVSREKKESFPLTVTSAQKNPTAFYLCASRHRGGDNQPQHFGDGTRLSIL.

This clone was picked up a small number of times. This chain uses TRBV3-1 (or the pseudogene TRBV3-2) with TRBJ1-5; D gene ambiguous. CDR1 is LGHDT, CDR2 YNNKEL, per germline (reference sequence). V shed 4 bases and J shed 3 bases, with 13 bases lying between them. This CDR3 has 15 residues. CDR3 bases: TGTGCCAGCAGCCCACACAACCCCCTCAATCAGCCCCAGCATTTT. Amino acid sequence: CASSPHNPLNQPQHF.

This chain uses TRBV19 with TRBJ1-5; perhaps TRBD1 as D (6 bases). Germline CDR1 is LNHDA and CDR2 is SQIVND (reference sequence). This CDR3 has 14 amino acids. Trimming removed 7 bases from V and 4 bases from J, with 14 bases in between. The DNA for the CDR3 is TGTGCCAGTAAGAGGGGGTCGTGGAATCAGCCCCAGCATTTT. Translated: CASKRGSWNQPQHF.